The T cell receptor beta chain under discussion was sequenced for a study of identical twins. This clonotype was found once. Antigen: not known. Each CDR3 protein gets one entry after TCRdb re-called the 5' RACE reads with MiXCR. The table has about 570,000 distinct CDR3 sequences, around a tenth seen once. General study points: Researchers caution that invariant MAIT and iNKT cells could partly confound zero-insertion analyses.

Deletions cut 2 bases from V and 0 bases from J, with 14 bases between. This CDR3 contains 18 residues. Per germline, CDR1 SGHAT and CDR2 FQDESV (reference sequence). These data were likewise used in another study, on yellow fever vaccine responses in identical twins.

This chain connects TRBV11-1 to TRBJ2-6, with D maybe TRBD1 (6 bases). The sequence was collected from a woman aged 18-29 years in good health. The sequencing sample was made of PBMCs. CDR3 loop: CASSLRTADYSGANVLTF. The CDR3 DNA follows: TGTGCCAGCAGCTTAAGGACAGCTGACTACTCTGGGGCCAACGTCCTGACTTTC. Using reference TRBV11-1 and TRBJ2-6 for the parts outside the CDR3, the full variable domain is EAEVAQSPRYKITEKSQAVAFWCDPISGHATLYWYRQILGQGPELLVQFQDESVVDDSQLPKDRFSAERLKGVDSTLKIQPAELGDSAMYLCASSLRTADYSGANVLTFGAGSRLTVL.